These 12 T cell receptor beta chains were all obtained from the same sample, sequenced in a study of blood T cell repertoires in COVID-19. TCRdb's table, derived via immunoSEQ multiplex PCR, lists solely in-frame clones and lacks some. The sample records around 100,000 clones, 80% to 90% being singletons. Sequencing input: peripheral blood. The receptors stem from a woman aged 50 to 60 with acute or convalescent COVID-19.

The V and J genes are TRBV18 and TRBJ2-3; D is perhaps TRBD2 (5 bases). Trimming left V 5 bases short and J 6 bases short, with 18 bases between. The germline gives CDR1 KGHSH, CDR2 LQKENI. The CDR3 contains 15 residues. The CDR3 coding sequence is TGTGCCAGCTCATCCGGGTCCACCACGGGGGATACGCAGTATTTT. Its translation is CASSSGSTTGDTQYF.

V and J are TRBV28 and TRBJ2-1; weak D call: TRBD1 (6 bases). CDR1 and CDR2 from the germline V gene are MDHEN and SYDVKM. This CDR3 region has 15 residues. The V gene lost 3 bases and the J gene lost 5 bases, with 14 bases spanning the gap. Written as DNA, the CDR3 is TGTGCCAGCAGTTTTCCGGACAGATTAGACAATGAGCAGTTCTTC. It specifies CASSFPDRLDNEQFF.

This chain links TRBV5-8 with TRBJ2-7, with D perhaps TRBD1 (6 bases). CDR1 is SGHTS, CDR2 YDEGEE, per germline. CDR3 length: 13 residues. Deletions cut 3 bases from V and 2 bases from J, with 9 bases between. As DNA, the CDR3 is TGTGCCAGCAGCTCAAGGGACACCTACGAGCAGTACTTC. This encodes CASSSRDTYEQYF.

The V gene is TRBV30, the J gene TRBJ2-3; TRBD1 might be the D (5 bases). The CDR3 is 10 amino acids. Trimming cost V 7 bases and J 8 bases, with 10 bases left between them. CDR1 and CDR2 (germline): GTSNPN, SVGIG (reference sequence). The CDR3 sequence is CALGRFTQYF. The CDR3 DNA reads TGTGCCTTGGGGCGTTTTACGCAGTATTTT.

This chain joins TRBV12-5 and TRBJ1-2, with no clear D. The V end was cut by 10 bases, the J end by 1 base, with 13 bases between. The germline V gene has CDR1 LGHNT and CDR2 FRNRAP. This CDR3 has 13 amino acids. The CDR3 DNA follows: TGTGCTACCTCGGAGGGATATAACTATGGCTACACCTTC. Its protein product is CATSEGYNYGYTF.

The CDR3 DNA follows: TGTGCCAGCTCACCAACAACTAGCGGGGAGCAGTTCTTC. Its translation: CASSPTTSGEQFF. V and J are TRBV18 and TRBJ2-1; TRBD2 agrees at 9 bases. This CDR3 comprises 13 residues. Germline V gives CDR1 KGHSH, CDR2 LQKENI. J lost 10 bases, V lost 2 bases, and 3 bases had no gene match.

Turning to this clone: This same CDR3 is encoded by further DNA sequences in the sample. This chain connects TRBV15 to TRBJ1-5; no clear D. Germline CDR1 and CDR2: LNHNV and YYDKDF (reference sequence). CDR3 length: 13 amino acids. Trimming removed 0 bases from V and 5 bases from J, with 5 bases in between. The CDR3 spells CATSRDRDQPQHF. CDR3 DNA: TGTGCCACCAGCAGAGATCGGGATCAGCCCCAGCATTTT.

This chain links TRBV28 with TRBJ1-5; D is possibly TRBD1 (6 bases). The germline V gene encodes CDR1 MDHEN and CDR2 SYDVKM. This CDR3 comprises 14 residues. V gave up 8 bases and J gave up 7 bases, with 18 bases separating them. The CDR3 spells CASLGGGRNQPQHF. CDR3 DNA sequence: TGTGCCAGCCTTGGGGGGGGCCGAAACCAGCCCCAGCATTTT.

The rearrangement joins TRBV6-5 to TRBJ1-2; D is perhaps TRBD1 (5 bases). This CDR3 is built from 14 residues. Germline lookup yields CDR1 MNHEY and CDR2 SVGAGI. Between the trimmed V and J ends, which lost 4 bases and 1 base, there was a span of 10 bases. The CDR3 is CASSFTDSNYGYTF. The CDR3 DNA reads TGTGCCAGCAGTTTCACCGACAGTAACTATGGCTACACCTTC.

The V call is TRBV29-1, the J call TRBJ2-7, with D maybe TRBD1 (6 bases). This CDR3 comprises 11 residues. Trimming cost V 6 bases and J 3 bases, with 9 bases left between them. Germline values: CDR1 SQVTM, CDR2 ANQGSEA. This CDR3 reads CSVMDSYEQYF. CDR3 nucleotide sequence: TGCAGCGTCATGGACAGCTACGAGCAGTACTTC.

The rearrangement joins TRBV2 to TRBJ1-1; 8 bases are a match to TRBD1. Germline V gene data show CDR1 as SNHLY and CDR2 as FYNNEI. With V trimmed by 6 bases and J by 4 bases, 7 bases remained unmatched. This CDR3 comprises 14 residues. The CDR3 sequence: CASRDRGFGTEAFF. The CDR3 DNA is TGTGCCAGCAGAGACAGGGGATTCGGCACTGAAGCTTTCTTT.

This chain's CDR3 is CASSYDRANSPLHF. The CDR3 bases are TGCGCCAGCAGCTATGACAGGGCCAATTCACCCCTCCACTTT. The chain is built from TRBV5-1 and TRBJ1-6; 7 bases fit TRBD1. CDR3 length: 14 amino acids. Germline CDR1 is SGHRS and CDR2 is YFSETQ. V lost 3 bases to trimming and J lost 7 bases; unmatched junction nucleotides: 4.